Described below is a single TCR beta chain sequence and its context. The CDR3 has 16 residues. The V gene's germline CDR1 is LGHNA and CDR2 YSLEER. The ends lost 0 bases at V and 6 bases at J; junction bases unmatched: 3. Generated by immunoSEQ multiplex PCR, the TCRdb table keeps only in-frame clones and is missing some. There are roughly 660,000 clones in the sample; around 89% occur only once, and about 0.01% lies in the top ten. The record originates from a study of shared T cell receptors in the human thymus. This sample was also put to use in a study of human thymus T cells. As that report states: The thymus was resected at corrective cardiac surgery. Thymic TCR repertoires of unrelated people reportedly overlapped highly.

The genes are TRBV4-3 and TRBJ1-4; 11 bases align to TRBD1. This TCR derives from a boy in the first two years of life with a congenital heart defect. The specimen was thymocytes. CDR3 in DNA: TGCGCCAGCAGCCAAGAATTGGGACAGGGGGATGAAAAACTGTTTTTT. Translation gives CASSQELGQGDEKLFF.